A single sample is the source of the 7 T cell receptor beta chains below, sequenced in a study of blood T cell repertoires in COVID-19. Repertoires were generated with immunoSEQ multiplex PCR, while TCRdb's copy carries only in-frame clones and drops some. The sample holds roughly 75,000 clones, under 80% seen once. The sequencing sample was made of peripheral blood. The origin of the receptors is a human donor with acute or convalescent COVID-19. The donor label of this sample is uncertain.

The chain couples TRBV3-1 (or the pseudogene TRBV3-2) to TRBJ1-3; TRBD1 might be the D (5 bases). CDR3 size: 18 residues. V was pared by 0 bases and J by 3 bases, with 18 bases between. Germline CDR1 and CDR2: LGHDT and YNNKEL (reference sequence). For the CDR3, the DNA is TGTGCCAGCAGCCAAGAGAGGGCGGGACTCAAATTTGGAAACACCATATATTTT. Its translation is CASSQERAGLKFGNTIYF.

V and J are TRBV7-9 and TRBJ2-2; D remains unclear. Germline V gene lookup returns CDR1 SEHNR and CDR2 FQNEAQ (reference sequence). The CDR3 sequence is 14 residues long. The germline V and J ends were trimmed by 2 bases and 7 bases, with 11 bases remaining between them. The DNA of the CDR3 is TGTGCCAGCAGCTTATACGCCGGTGACGGGGAGCTGTTTTTT. This translates into CASSLYAGDGELFF.

V is TRBV19 and J is TRBJ1-3; no clear D gene. The V end was cut by 3 bases, the J end by 1 base, with 22 bases between. The CDR3 spans 19 residues. The germline V gene encodes CDR1 LNHDA and CDR2 SQIVND (reference sequence). CDR3 DNA sequence: TGTGCCAGTAGTATGGGCAGTACGGTTGGTTTCGCATCTGGAAACACCATATATTTT. Amino acids: CASSMGSTVGFASGNTIYF.

This clone was recorded only once. The J gene is TRBJ1-1, the V gene TRBV6-5, with D perhaps matching TRBD1 (5 bases). This CDR3 is built from 13 residues. Per germline, CDR1 MNHEY and CDR2 SVGAGI. The V gene lost 6 bases and the J gene lost 6 bases, with 14 bases spanning the gap. In DNA, the CDR3 is TGTGCCAGCAGCAGACAGAGCCCCCCTGAAGCTTTCTTT. This codes for CASSRQSPPEAFF.

CDR3 region: CASSYGSGLGNQPQHF. The CDR3, as DNA: TGTGCCAGTAGCTATGGGTCGGGGTTGGGGAATCAGCCCCAGCATTTT. This chain joins TRBV19 and TRBJ1-5, with D unresolved. CDR1 is LNHDA, CDR2 SQIVND, per germline (reference sequence). V was shortened by 6 bases and J by 4 bases, with 19 bases between the two germline ends. The CDR3 runs 16 residues.

In this sample, this clone turned up a few times. The genes are TRBV7-9 and TRBJ2-5; D remains unclear. V was trimmed by 2 bases and J by 5 bases, leaving 6 bases between them. The germline gives CDR1 SEHNR, CDR2 FQNEAQ (reference sequence). The CDR3 spans 12 residues. DNA of the CDR3: TGTGCCAGCAGCTTAATCACTGAGACCCAGTACTTC. Translated, it gives CASSLITETQYF.

The V and J genes are TRBV24-1 and TRBJ1-1; the D is unclear. V gave up 7 bases and J gave up 5 bases, with 10 bases separating them. CDR1 KGHDR and CDR2 SFDVKD come from the germline V gene. CDR3 size: 12 residues. DNA for the CDR3: TGTGCCACCAGCGTCCGGGGTACTGAAGCTTTCTTT. Protein sequence: CATSVRGTEAFF.